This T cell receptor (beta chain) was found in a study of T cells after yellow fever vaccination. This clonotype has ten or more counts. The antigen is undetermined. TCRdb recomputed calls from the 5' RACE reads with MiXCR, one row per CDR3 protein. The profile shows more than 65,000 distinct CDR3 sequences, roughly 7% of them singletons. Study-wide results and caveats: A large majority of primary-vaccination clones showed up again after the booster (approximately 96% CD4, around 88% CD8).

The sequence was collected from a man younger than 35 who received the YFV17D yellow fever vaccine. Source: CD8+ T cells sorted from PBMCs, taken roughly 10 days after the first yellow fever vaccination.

The CDR3 DNA sequence: TGCGCCAGCAGCCAAGATAAGGCGTATCCCTGGACCTACGAGCAGTACTTC. Amino acid sequence: CASSQDKAYPWTYEQYF. J is TRBJ2-7 and V is TRBV4-1; D call uncertain. Germline lookup yields CDR1 MGHRA and CDR2 YSYEKL. V dropped 0 bases and J dropped 2 bases, with 17 bases sitting between them. The CDR3 contains 17 residues.